A selection of T cell receptor beta chains follows, all from one sample in a study of blood T cell repertoires in COVID-19. The protocol was immunoSEQ multiplex PCR, while the TCRdb copy is restricted to in-frame clones and leaves out a portion. The sample lists around 130,000 clones, around four fifths occurring once. Sequencing was performed on peripheral blood. These receptors were collected from a man aged 40-49 years with active or convalescent COVID-19. The CDR3 runs from the conserved cysteine through the conserved F or W. The order of the fields is clone size, V gene, D gene, J gene, CDR3 DNA, CDR3 protein. D genes are given only for firm matches. For some rows the clone size is stated as once, few or many, or as a class when expanded; others skip it.

.	TRBV24-1	TRBD1	TRBJ1-1	TGTGCCACCAGTGATCCCCCCGGGACAGGGCAGATGAACACTGAAGCTTTCTTT	CATSDPPGTGQMNTEAFF
.	TRBV6-5	TRBD1	TRBJ1-4	TGTGCCAGCCAGACAGGGAATAATGAAAAACTGTTTTTT	CASQTGNNEKLFF
.	TRBV6-5	TRBD2	TRBJ2-1	TGTGCCAGCAGTTACACCGGGACTAGCTACAATGAGCAGTTCTTC	CASSYTGTSYNEQFF
.	TRBV5-6	.	TRBJ2-1	TGTGCCAGCAGCTTGGTAGGGGTCAATGAGCAGTTCTTC	CASSLVGVNEQFF
.	TRBV6-2/TRBV6-3	TRBD1	TRBJ2-7	TGTGCCAGTAGTCAGGGGGTCTACGAGCAGTACTTC	CASSQGVYEQYF
few	TRBV11-3	.	TRBJ1-1	TGTGCCAGCAGCTTACGCGAGAACACTGAAGCTTTCTTT	CASSLRENTEAFF
.	TRBV5-4	TRBD1	TRBJ1-2	TGTGCCAGCGAAAGTAGGGGGCTTGAGTATGGCTACACCTTC	CASESRGLEYGYTF
.	TRBV19	.	TRBJ1-4	TGTGCCAGTAGTATAGATCGTGTGACTAATGAAAAACTGTTTTTT	CASSIDRVTNEKLFF
few	TRBV25-1	TRBD2	TRBJ2-2	TGTGCCAGCAGTGAGACTAGCCGGGACGCCGGGGAGCTGTTTTTT	CASSETSRDAGELFF
.	TRBV30	.	TRBJ2-7	TGTGCCTGGAGTGTACTAGACGAGCAGTACTTC	CAWSVLDEQYF
.	TRBV4-3	.	TRBJ1-2	TGCGCCAGCAGCCAAGACAGGGAGGGTGGCTACACCTTC	CASSQDREGGYTF
.	TRBV3-1/TRBV3-2	TRBD2	TRBJ2-2	TGTGCCAGCAGCCGACCGGGACTAGCGGACAACACCGGGGAGCTGTTTTTT	CASSRPGLADNTGELFF
.	TRBV30	TRBD1	TRBJ2-7	TGTGCCTGGGACACAGGGGGTTCTTCCTACGAGCAGTACTTC	CAWDTGGSSYEQYF
.	TRBV4-3	TRBD1	TRBJ1-6	TGCGCCAGCAGCCAGGGAAAGACAGGGGATTCACCCCTCCACTTT	CASSQGKTGDSPLHF
.	TRBV6-2/TRBV6-3	.	TRBJ1-5	TGTGCCAGCAGTCCGCCCCACACTCAGCCCCAGCATTTT	CASSPPHTQPQHF
.	TRBV6-5	.	TRBJ2-2	TGTGCCAGCCCCAGGAACACCGGGGAGCTGTTTTTT	CASPRNTGELFF
once	TRBV5-1	TRBD2	TRBJ2-1	TGCGCCAGCAGCTCGCGGGCTAGCGGGGGAGGCGAGTTCTTC	CASSSRASGGGEFF
.	TRBV7-9	TRBD1	TRBJ2-3	TGTGCCAGCACAGGACAGGGTAGCACAGATACGCAGTATTTT	CASTGQGSTDTQYF
.	TRBV19	.	TRBJ1-4	TGTGCCAGTAGTAGCTTGACCCGGGGGGAAAAACTGTTTTTT	CASSSLTRGEKLFF
.	TRBV5-1	TRBD2	TRBJ2-3	TGCGCCAGCAAAACTAGCGGGGGAACTAGCACAGATACGCAGTATTTT	CASKTSGGTSTDTQYF
.	TRBV11-2	.	TRBJ2-7	TGTGCCAGCAGCTATTACAGGGTCTCAACCTACGAGCAGTACTTC	CASSYYRVSTYEQYF
.	TRBV5-4	.	TRBJ1-3	TGTGCCAGCAGCTCGGACAGTATCTCTGGAAACACCATATATTTT	CASSSDSISGNTIYF
.	TRBV12-3/TRBV12-4	TRBD2	TRBJ2-1	TGTGCCAGCAGTTTAATGCGGGGGGGGCAGTTCTTC	CASSLMRGGQFF
.	TRBV24-1	TRBD1	TRBJ1-4	TGTGCCACCAGTGATTCACTGACAGGGGGGAATGAAAAACTGTTTTTT	CATSDSLTGGNEKLFF
.	TRBV5-4	TRBD2	TRBJ2-2	TGTGCCAGCAGCTTGTTTAGCGGGGGGGCGAACACCGGGGAGCTGTTTTTT	CASSLFSGGANTGELFF
.	TRBV30	TRBD1	TRBJ2-1	TGTGCCTCTCCAAGGGGGCAAAACAATGAGCAGTTCTTC	CASPRGQNNEQFF
.	TRBV5-5	TRBD1	TRBJ1-1	TGTGCCAGCAGTAAGACAGGGGGCGAGGTAACTGAAGCTTTCTTT	CASSKTGGEVTEAFF
.	TRBV30	TRBD1	TRBJ1-5	TGTGCCTGGGGACAGGGTAAGCCCCAGCATTTT	CAWGQGKPQHF
.	TRBV4-3	.	TRBJ1-1	TGCGCCAGCCAGGGTAAGAGCACTGAAGCTTTCTTT	CASQGKSTEAFF
few	TRBV2	TRBD1	TRBJ2-3	TGTGCCAGCAGTGTGCAGGGGGTCCCAGATACGCAGTATTTT	CASSVQGVPDTQYF
few	TRBV30	.	TRBJ1-1	TGTGCCTGGAGCCGAATAGAGAATGAAGCTTTCTTT	CAWSRIENEAFF
.	TRBV11-3	TRBD2	TRBJ2-1	TGTGCCAGCAGCCTTGGACTAGCGGACTACAATGAGCAGTTCTTC	CASSLGLADYNEQFF
.	TRBV24-1	.	TRBJ2-3	TGTGCCACCAGTGATCTAACAGGGTATACTTGCACAGATACGCAGTATTTT	CATSDLTGYTCTDTQYF
once	TRBV4-3	.	TRBJ1-3	TGCGCCAGCAGCCGCGGGACCGAACTCTCGGGAAACACCATATATTTT	CASSRGTELSGNTIYF
.	TRBV3-1/TRBV3-2	TRBD1	TRBJ2-5	TGTGCCAGCAGCCACCGGACAGGGTCGGGGGAGACCCAGTACTTC	CASSHRTGSGETQYF
.	TRBV6-5	TRBD1	TRBJ2-7	TGTGCCAGCAGTTTCTTAGACAGGGCGTACTTC	CASSFLDRAYF
once	TRBV6-2/TRBV6-3	.	TRBJ2-4	TGTGCCAGCAGTGAGCGTGGAAGGGGCCCGAACATTCAGTACTTC	CASSERGRGPNIQYF
.	TRBV11-2	.	TRBJ2-7	TGTGCCAGCAGCCTGGGACTGACCTACGAGCAGTACTTC	CASSLGLTYEQYF
once	TRBV6-2/TRBV6-3	TRBD2	TRBJ2-3	TGTGCCAGCAGTTACGGAGGACTAGCGGGGGGGAACACAGATACGCAGTATTTT	CASSYGGLAGGNTDTQYF
.	TRBV7-9	.	TRBJ2-1	TGTGCCAGCAGCGCATCTGGGAGCTCCTACAATGAGCAGTTCTTC	CASSASGSSYNEQFF
.	TRBV12-3/TRBV12-4	TRBD1	TRBJ2-7	TGTGCCAGCAGTGCTGACAGGGGGCTCGAGCAGTACTTC	CASSADRGLEQYF
.	TRBV12-5	.	TRBJ2-7	TGTGCTAGTGGCCCGATCGGCGAGCAGTACTTC	CASGPIGEQYF